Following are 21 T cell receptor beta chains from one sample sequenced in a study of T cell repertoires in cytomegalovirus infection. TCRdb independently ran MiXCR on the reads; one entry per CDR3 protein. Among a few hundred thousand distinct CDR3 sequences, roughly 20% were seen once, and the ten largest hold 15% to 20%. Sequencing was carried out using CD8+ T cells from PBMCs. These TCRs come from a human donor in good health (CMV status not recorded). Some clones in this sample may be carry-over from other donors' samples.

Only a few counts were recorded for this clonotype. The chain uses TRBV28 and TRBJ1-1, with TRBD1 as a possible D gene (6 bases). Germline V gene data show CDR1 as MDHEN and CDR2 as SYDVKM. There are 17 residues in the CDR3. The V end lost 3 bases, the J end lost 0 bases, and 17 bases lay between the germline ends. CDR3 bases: TGTGCCAGCAGTTTGTATGGGGCAGGGGCCTTGAACACTGAAGCTTTCTTT. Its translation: CASSLYGAGALNTEAFF.

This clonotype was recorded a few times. This CDR3 is CASSPHPDSPETQYF. The CDR3 coding sequence is TGTGCCAGCAGTCCCCATCCAGACAGTCCAGAGACCCAGTACTTC. V and J are TRBV12-3 or TRBV12-4 and TRBJ2-5, with D possibly matching TRBD1 (5 bases). Trimming removed 5 bases from V and 4 bases from J, with 17 bases in between. The CDR3 consists of 15 residues.

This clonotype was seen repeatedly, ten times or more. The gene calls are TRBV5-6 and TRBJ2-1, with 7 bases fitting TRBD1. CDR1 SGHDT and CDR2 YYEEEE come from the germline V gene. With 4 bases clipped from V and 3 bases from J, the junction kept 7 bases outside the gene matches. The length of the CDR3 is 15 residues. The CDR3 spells CASSPGTADYNEQFF. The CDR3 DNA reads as TGTGCCAGCAGCCCCGGGACAGCCGACTACAATGAGCAGTTCTTC.

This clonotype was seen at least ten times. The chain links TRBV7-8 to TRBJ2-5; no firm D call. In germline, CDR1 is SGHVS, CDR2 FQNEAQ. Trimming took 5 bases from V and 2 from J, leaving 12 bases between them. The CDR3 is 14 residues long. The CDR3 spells CASSPGPYQETQYF. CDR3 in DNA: TGTGCCAGCAGCCCCGGACCCTATCAAGAGACCCAGTACTTC.

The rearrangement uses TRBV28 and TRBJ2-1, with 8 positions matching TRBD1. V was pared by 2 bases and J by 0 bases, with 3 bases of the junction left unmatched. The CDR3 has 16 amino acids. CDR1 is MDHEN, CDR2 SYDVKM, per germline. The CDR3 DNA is TGTGCCAGCAGTTTAACCGGGACAGGCTCCTACAATGAGCAGTTCTTC. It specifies CASSLTGTGSYNEQFF.

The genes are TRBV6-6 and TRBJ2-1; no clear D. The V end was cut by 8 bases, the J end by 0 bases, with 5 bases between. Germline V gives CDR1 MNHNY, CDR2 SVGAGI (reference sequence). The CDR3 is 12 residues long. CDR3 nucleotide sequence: TGTGCCAGCGGGCACTCCTACAATGAGCAGTTCTTC. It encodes CASGHSYNEQFF.

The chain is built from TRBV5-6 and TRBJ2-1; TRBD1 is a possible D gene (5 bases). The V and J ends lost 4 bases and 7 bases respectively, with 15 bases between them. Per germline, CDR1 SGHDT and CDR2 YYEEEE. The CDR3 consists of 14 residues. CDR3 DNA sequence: TGTGCCAGCAGCCCGACAAGGGGTGGAAATGAGCAGTTCTTC. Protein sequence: CASSPTRGGNEQFF.

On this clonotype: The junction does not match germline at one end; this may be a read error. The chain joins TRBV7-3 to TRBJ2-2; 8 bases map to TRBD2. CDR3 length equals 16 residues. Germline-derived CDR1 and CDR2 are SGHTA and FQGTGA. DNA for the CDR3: TGTGCCAGCAGCCTAACCGGGACTAGTTCCCACCGGGAGCTGTTTTTT. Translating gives CASSLTGTSSHRELFF.

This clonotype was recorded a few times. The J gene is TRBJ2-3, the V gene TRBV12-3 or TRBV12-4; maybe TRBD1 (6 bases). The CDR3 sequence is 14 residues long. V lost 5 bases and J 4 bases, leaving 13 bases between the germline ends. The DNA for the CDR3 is TGTGCCAGCAGTCTCAGGGGATGGGCAGATACGCAGTATTTT. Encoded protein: CASSLRGWADTQYF.

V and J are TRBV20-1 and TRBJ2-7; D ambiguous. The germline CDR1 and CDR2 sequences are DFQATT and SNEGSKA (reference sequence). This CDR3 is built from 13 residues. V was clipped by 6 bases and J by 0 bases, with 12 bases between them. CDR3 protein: CSAVSLSSYEQYF. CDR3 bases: TGCAGTGCGGTTAGCTTGAGCTCCTACGAGCAGTACTTC.

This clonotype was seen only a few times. CDR3 amino acids: CASSSTSQETQYF. CDR3 nucleotide sequence: TGTGCCAGCAGTTCGACCAGCCAAGAGACCCAGTACTTC. The chain couples TRBV4-2 to TRBJ2-5; D call uncertain. This CDR3 region has 13 residues. Per the germline V gene, CDR1 is LGHNA and CDR2 is YNFKEQ. Trimming cost V 6 bases and J 1 base, with 9 bases left between them.

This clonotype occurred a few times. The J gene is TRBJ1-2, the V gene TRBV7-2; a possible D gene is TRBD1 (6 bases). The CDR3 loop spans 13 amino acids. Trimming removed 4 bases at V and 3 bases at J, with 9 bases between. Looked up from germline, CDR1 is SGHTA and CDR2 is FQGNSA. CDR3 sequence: CASSSGGYYGYTF. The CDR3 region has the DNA TGTGCCAGCAGCTCGGGGGGCTACTATGGCTACACCTTC.

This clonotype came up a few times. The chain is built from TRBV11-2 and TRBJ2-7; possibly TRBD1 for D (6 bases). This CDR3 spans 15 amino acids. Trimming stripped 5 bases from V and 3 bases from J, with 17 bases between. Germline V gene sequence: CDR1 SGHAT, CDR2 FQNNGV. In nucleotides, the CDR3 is TGTGCCAGCAGCCCTTTCCCGGACAGAGACTACGAGCAGTACTTC. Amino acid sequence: CASSPFPDRDYEQYF.

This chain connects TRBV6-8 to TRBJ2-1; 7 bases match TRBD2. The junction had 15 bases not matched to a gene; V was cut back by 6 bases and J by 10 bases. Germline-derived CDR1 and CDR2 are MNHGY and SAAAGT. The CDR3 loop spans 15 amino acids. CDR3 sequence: CASSLTSIGLIEQFF. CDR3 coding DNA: TGTGCCAGCAGCCTGACTAGCATCGGCCTCATCGAGCAGTTCTTC.

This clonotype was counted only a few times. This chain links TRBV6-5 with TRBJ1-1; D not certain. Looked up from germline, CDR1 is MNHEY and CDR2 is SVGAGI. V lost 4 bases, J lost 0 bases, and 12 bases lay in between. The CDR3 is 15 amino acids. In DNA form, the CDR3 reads TGTGCCAGCAGTTTCCCGGGATCCATGAACACTGAAGCTTTCTTT. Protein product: CASSFPGSMNTEAFF.

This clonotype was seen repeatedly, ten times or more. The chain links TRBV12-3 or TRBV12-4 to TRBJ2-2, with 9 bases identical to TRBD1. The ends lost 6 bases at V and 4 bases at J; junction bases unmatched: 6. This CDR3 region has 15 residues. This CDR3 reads CASRRDREATGELFF. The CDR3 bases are TGTGCCAGCAGGAGGGACAGGGAGGCCACCGGGGAGCTGTTTTTT.

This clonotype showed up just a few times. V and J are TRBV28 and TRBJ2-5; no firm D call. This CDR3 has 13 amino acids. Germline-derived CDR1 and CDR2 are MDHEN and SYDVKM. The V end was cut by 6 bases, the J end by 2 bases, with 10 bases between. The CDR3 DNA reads TGTGCCAGCAGCTCGGACGGGCAAGAGACCCAGTACTTC. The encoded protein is CASSSDGQETQYF.

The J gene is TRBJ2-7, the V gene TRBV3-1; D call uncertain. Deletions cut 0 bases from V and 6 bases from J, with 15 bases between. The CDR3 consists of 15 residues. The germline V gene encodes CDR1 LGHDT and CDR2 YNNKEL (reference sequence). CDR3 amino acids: CASSQDRDSLREQYF. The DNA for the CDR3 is TGTGCCAGCAGCCAAGACAGAGATAGCCTACGCGAGCAGTACTTC.

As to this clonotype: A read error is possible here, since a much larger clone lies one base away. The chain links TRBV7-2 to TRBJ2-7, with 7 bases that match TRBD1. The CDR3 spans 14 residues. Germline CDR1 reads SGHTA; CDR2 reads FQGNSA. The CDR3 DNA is TGTGCCGGCAGCTTTAGGGACAGCCCCTACGAGCAGTACTTC. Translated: CAGSFRDSPYEQYF.

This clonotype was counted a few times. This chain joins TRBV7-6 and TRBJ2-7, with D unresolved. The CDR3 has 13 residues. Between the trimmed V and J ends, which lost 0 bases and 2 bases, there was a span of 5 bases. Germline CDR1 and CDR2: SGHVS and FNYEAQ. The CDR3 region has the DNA TGTGCCAGCAGCTTAGCCGACGCCTACGAGCAGTACTTC. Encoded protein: CASSLADAYEQYF.

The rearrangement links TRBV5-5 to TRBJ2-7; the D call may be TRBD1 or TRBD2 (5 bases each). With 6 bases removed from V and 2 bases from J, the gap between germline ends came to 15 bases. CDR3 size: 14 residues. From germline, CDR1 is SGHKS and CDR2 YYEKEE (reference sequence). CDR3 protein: CASTPRRDPYEQYF. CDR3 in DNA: TGTGCCAGCACCCCCCGAAGGGACCCCTACGAGCAGTACTTC.